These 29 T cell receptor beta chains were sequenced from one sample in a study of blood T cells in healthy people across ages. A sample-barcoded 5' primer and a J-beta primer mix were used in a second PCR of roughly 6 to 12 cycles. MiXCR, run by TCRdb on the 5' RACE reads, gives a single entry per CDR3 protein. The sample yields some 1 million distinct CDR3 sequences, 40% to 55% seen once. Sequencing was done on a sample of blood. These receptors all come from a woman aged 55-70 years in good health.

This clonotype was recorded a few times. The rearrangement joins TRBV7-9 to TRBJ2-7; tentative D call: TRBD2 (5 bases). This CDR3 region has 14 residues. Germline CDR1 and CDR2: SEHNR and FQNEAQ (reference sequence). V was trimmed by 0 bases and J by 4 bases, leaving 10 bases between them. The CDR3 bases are TGTGCCAGCAGCTTAGCGCAAGAGCGGTACGAGCAGTACTTC. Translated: CASSLAQERYEQYF.

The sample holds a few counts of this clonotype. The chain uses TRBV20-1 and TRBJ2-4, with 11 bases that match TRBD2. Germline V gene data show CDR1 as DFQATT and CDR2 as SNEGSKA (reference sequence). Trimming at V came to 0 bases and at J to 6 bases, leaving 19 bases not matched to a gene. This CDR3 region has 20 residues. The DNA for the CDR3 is TGCAGTGCTAGAGATCCGGGGACACCCATAGCGGGAGGGCCTGGAAACATTCAGTACTTC. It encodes CSARDPGTPIAGGPGNIQYF.

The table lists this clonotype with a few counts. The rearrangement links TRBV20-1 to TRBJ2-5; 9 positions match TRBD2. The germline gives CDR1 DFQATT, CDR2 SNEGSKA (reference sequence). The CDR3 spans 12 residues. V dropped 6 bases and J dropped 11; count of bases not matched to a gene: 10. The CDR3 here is CSADQTSGEQYF. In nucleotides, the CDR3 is TGCAGTGCGGACCAGACTAGCGGAGAGCAGTACTTC.

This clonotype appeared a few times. CDR3 loop: CASSDTGYSYEQYF. CDR3 sequence (DNA): TGTGCCAGCAGTGATACAGGTTATAGCTACGAGCAGTACTTC. The rearrangement uses TRBV6-1 and TRBJ2-4; a weak D match, TRBD1 (5 bases). With the DNA end fitting TRBJ2-7 better, the J assignment may be wrong. Germline CDR1 and CDR2: MNHNS and SASEGT. This CDR3 comprises 14 residues.

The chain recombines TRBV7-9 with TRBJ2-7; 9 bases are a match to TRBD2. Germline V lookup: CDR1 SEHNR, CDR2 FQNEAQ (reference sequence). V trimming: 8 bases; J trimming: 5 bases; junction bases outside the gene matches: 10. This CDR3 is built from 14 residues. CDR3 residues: CASRRTSEAHEQYF. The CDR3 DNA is TGTGCCAGCCGACGGACTAGCGAGGCCCACGAGCAGTACTTC.

CDR3 sequence: CASSVTGFGQYF. The CDR3 nucleotides are TGTGCCAGCAGCGTAACAGGTTTTGGGCAGTACTTC. The gene calls are TRBV7-8 and TRBJ2-5; possibly TRBD1 for D (5 bases). Deletions cut 5 bases from V and 11 bases from J, with 15 bases between. This CDR3 has 12 residues. In germline, CDR1 is SGHVS, CDR2 FQNEAQ.

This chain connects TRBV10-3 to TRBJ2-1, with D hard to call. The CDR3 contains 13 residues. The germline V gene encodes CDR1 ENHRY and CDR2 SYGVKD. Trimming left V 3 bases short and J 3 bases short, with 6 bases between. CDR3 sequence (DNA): TGTGCCATCAGTGAAGGAGTCTACAATGAGCAGTTCTTC. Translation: CAISEGVYNEQFF.

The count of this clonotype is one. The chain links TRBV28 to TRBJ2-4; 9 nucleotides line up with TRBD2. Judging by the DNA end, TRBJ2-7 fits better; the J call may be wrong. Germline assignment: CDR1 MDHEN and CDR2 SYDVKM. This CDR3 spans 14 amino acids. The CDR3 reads CASRASGTTYEQYF. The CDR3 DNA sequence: TGTGCCAGCAGGGCTAGCGGGACCACCTACGAGCAGTACTTC.

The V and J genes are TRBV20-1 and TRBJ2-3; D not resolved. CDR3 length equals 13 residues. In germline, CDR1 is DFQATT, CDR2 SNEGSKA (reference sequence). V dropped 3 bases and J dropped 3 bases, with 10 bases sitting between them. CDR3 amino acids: CSASQDRTDTQYF. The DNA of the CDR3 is TGCAGTGCTAGTCAGGATCGGACAGATACGCAGTATTTT.

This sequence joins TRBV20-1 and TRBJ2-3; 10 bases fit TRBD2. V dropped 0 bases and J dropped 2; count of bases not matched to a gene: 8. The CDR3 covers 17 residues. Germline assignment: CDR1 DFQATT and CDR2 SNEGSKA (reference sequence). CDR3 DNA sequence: TGCAGTGCTAGAGATGGTCTGGGACTAGCGTTCACAGATACGCAGTATTTT. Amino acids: CSARDGLGLAFTDTQYF.

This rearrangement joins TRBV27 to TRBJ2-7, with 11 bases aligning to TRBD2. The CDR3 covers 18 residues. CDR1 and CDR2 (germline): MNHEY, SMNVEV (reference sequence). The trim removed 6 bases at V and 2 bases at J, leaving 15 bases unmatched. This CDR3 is CASRLTSGLAASTYEQYF. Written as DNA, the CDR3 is TGTGCCAGCAGACTTACCTCGGGACTAGCGGCCTCGACCTACGAGCAGTACTTC.

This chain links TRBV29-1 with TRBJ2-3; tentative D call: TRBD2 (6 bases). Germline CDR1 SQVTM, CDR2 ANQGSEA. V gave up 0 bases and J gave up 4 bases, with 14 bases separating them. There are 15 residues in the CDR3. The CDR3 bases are TGCAGCGTTGAAGACTACGGGAGTAAGCCAGATACGCAGTATTTT. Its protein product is CSVEDYGSKPDTQYF.

The CDR3 coding sequence is TGTGCCAGCAGTTACTCGGCCCGGGAGGCCTACGAGCAGTACTTC. Residues: CASSYSAREAYEQYF. The rearrangement links TRBV6-2 or TRBV6-3 to TRBJ2-7; 7 nucleotides line up with TRBD2. CDR3 size: 15 residues. Germline V CDR1 and CDR2: MNHEY, SVGEGT. Trimming at V came to 0 bases and at J to 2 bases, leaving 4 bases not matched to a gene.

The chain's CDR3 is CASSLDGGWSGSSYNEQFF. The CDR3, as DNA: TGTGCCAGCAGCTTAGATGGGGGATGGAGCGGCAGCTCCTACAATGAGCAGTTCTTC. J is TRBJ2-1 and V is TRBV11-2, with D perhaps given as TRBD1 or TRBD2 (5 bases each). V lost 0 bases and J 0 bases, leaving 18 bases between the germline ends. The CDR3 has 19 amino acids. Germline values: CDR1 SGHAT, CDR2 FQNNGV.

The CDR3 nucleotides are TGCGCCAGCAGCCACCCAGAGTCGGAAAAACTGTTTTTT. Translated: CASSHPESEKLFF. The chain joins TRBV5-1 to TRBJ1-4; D gene unclear. The CDR3 loop spans 13 amino acids. Trimming left V 4 bases short and J 8 bases short, with 12 bases between. The germline V gene encodes CDR1 SGHRS and CDR2 YFSETQ.

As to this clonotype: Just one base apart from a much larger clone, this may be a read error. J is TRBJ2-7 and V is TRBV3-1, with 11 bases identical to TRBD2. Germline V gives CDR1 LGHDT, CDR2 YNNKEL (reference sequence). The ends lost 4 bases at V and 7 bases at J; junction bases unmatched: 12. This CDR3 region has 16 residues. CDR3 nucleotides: TGTGCCAGCAGCCCTGAACTAGCGGGAGTAGTCAATGAGCAGTACTTC. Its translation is CASSPELAGVVNEQYF.

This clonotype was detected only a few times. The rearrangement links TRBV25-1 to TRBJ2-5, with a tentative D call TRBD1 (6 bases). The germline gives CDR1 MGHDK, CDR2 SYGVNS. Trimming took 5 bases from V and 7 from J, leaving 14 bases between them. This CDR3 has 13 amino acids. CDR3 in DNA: TGTGCCAGCAGTCACGGACAGCCGGGGACCCAGTACTTC. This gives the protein CASSHGQPGTQYF.

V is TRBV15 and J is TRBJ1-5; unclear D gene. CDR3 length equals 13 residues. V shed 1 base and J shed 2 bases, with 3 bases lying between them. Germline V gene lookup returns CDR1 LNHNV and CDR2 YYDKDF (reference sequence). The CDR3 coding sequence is TGTGCCACCAGCAGAGCGGGCAATCAGCCCCAGCATTTT. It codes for CATSRAGNQPQHF.

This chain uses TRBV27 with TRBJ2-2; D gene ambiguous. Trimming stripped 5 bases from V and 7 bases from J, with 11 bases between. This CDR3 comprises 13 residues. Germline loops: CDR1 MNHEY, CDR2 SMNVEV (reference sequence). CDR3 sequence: CASSLNNFGELFF. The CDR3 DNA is TGTGCCAGCAGTCTCAACAACTTCGGGGAGCTGTTTTTT.

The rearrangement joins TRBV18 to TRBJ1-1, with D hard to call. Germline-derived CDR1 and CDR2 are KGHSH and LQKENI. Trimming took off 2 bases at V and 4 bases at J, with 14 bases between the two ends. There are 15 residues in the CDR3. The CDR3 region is CASSPRRNEGTEAFF. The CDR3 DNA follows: TGTGCCAGCTCACCAAGGCGAAATGAGGGCACTGAAGCTTTCTTT.

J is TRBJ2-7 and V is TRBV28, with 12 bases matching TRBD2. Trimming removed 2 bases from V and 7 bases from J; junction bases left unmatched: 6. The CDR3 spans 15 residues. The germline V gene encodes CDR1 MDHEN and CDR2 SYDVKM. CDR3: CASSLETSGSDEQYF. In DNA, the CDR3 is TGTGCCAGCAGTTTAGAGACTAGCGGGAGCGATGAGCAGTACTTC.

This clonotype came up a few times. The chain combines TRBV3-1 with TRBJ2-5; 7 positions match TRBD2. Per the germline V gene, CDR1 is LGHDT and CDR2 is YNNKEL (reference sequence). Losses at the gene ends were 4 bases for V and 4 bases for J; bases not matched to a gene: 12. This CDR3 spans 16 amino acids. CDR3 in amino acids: CASSLRFAGERETQYF. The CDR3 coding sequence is TGTGCCAGCAGCCTAAGGTTCGCGGGAGAACGAGAGACCCAGTACTTC.

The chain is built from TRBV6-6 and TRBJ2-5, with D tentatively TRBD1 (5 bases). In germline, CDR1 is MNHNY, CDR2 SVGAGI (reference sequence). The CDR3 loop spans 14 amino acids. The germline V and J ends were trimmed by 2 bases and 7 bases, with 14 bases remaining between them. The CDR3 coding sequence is TGTGCCAGCAGTTACGCGACCCAGGGCTGGACCCAGTACTTC. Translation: CASSYATQGWTQYF.

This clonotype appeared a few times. The CDR3 bases are TGTGCCAGCCTGACTGACGGGTATAATTCACCCCTCCACTTT. This gives the protein CASLTDGYNSPLHF. This chain links TRBV6-1 with TRBJ1-6; D ambiguous. The CDR3 consists of 14 residues. Germline V lookup: CDR1 MNHNS, CDR2 SASEGT. V was cut by 8 bases and J by 4 bases, with 12 bases left in between.

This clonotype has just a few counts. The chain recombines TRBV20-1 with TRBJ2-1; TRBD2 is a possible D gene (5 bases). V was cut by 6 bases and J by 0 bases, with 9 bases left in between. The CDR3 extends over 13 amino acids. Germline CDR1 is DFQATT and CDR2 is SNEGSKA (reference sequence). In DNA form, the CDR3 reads TGCAGTGCCAAGCGGAGCTCCTACAATGAGCAGTTCTTC. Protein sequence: CSAKRSSYNEQFF.

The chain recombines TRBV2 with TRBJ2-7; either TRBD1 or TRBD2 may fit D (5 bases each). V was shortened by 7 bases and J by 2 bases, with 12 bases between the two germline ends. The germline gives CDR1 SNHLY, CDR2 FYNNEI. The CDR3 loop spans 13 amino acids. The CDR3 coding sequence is TGTGCCAGCATGGGGGACGCAGCCTACGAGCAGTACTTC. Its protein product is CASMGDAAYEQYF.

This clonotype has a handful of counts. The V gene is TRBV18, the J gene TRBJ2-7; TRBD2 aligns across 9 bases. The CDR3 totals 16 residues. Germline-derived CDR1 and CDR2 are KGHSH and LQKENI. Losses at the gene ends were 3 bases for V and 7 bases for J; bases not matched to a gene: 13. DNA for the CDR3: TGTGCCAGCTCACCCTTTCAGCTAGCGGGATATGCTGAGCAGTACTTC. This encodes CASSPFQLAGYAEQYF. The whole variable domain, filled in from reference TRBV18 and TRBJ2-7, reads NAGVMQNPRHLVRRRGQEARLRCSPMKGHSHVYWYRQLPEEGLKFMVYLQKENIIDESGMPKERFSAEFPKEGPSILRIQQVVRGDSAAYFCASSPFQLAGYAEQYFGPGTRLTVT.

CDR3 nucleotides: TGTGCCAGCAGCTTAGGCGACACGCTCGGAAATGAGCAGTTCTTC. Translation gives CASSLGDTLGNEQFF. This rearrangement joins TRBV13 to TRBJ2-1; D remains ambiguous. This CDR3 has 15 residues. CDR1 and CDR2 from the germline V gene are PRHDT and FYEKMQ (reference sequence). V lost 0 bases, J lost 7 bases, and 13 bases lay in between.

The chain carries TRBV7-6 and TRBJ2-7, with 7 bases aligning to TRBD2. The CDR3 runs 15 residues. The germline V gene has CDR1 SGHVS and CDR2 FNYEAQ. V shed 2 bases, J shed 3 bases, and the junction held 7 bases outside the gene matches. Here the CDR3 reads CASSLLGRGDYEQYF. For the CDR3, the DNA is TGTGCCAGCAGCTTACTAGGACGGGGGGACTACGAGCAGTACTTC.